This T cell receptor (beta chain) was sequenced in a study of cytomegalovirus exposure and HLA in healthy donors. PCR employed 60 Vbeta and 13 Jbeta primers. Sequenced by immunoSEQ multiplex PCR; TCRdb stores in-frame clones only, minus some. The table has 74,000 or so clones, approximately 67% seen once. Study outcomes and limitations: The authors judged a highly shared variant cluster likely a sequencing artifact.

V shed 4 bases and J 7 bases; nucleotides not matched to a gene: 2. CDR1 and CDR2 (germline): MRHNA, SNTAGT. CDR3 length: 14 amino acids. On this clone: Antigen specificity is unknown.

The material sequenced was PBMCs. The chain links TRBV6-4 to TRBJ1-6; 9 bases align to TRBD1. The origin of this receptor is a woman in her 30s in good health and CMV-seronegative. CDR3 amino acids: CASSADRGNSPLHF. The CDR3 nucleotides read TGTGCCAGCAGTGCGGACAGGGGAAATTCACCCCTCCACTTT.